This record concerns one T cell receptor beta chain sequence. Its specificity is unknown. Germline V gene lookup returns CDR1 GTSNPN and CDR2 SVGIG (reference sequence). Between the trimmed V and J ends, which lost 5 bases and 5 bases, there was a span of 7 bases. The CDR3 runs 10 residues. The data stem from a study of identifying expanded T cells in peripheral blood. Broader study findings: Over around two and four weeks, about 17 and 20 clones changed, versus more than 1 between replicates.

Healthy donors had no documented immune events, such as infections, while sampled. Sequencing used immunoSEQ multiplex PCR; TCRdb keeps in-frame clones, though not all of them. The repertoire includes approximately 75,000 clones, roughly 90% of them detected once, and 3.3% sits in the top ten. The clonotype originates from a person between 18 and 75 years old in good health. Input material: blood. The chain carries TRBV30 and TRBJ2-7; no clear D. Here the CDR3 reads CAWGRNEQYF. CDR3 nucleotides: TGTGCCTGGGGACGTAACGAGCAGTACTTC.